Detailed here is one TCR beta chain. The antigen is unknown. One end of the junction fails to match germline, which may point to a read error. Primers used in a second PCR of about 6 to 11 cycles were a sample-barcoded 5' primer and a J-beta primer mix. Each TCR beta cDNA got a 12-nucleotide random molecular identifier. From the 5' RACE reads, TCRdb called clonotypes with MiXCR, one entry per CDR3 protein. In the table there are under 1,100,000 distinct CDR3 sequences, almost 25% of which are singletons. This sample was included in a study of blood T cells in healthy people across ages. Regarding the study as a whole: It was not known whether donors were CMV positive (a possible confounder of expanded clonotype changes). Diversity estimated from one million T cells was considered an underestimate.

This CDR3 is 12 amino acids long. Germline V lookup: CDR1 SGHRS, CDR2 YFSETQ. A further study also used this sample, focusing on T cells of mothers and their children.

The sequence derives from a girl aged 2-10 years in good health. The gene calls are TRBV5-1 and TRBJ2-7; D is uncertain. The sample taken for sequencing was blood. The CDR3 loop reads CASSLELYGQYF. CDR3 DNA sequence: TGCGCCAGCAGCTTGGAACTCTACGGGCAGTACTTC. Supplemented by reference TRBV5-1 and TRBJ2-7, the full variable domain reads KAGVTQTPRYLIKTRGQQVTLSCSPISGHRSVSWYQQTPGQGLQFLFEYFSETQRNKGNFPGRFSGRQFSNSRSEMNVSTLELGDSALYLCASSLELYGQYFGPGTRLTVT.